Presented here are 20 T cell receptor beta chains from one specimen sequenced in a study of T cell responses to AZD1222 COVID-19 vaccine. Measured with immunoSEQ multiplex PCR; TCRdb has only the in-frame clones, and not every one. This table holds 80,000 to 90,000 clones, around nine tenths found once. Sequencing was performed on peripheral blood, taken on day 0 of MenACWY control vaccination. Receptor source: an adult in good health.

The DNA for the CDR3 is TGTGCCAGCCGGGACAGGAACACTGAAGCTTTCTTT. Translated: CASRDRNTEAFF. This rearrangement joins TRBV2 to TRBJ1-1; 7 bases are shared with TRBD1. Trimming removed 8 bases from V and 1 base from J; junction bases left unmatched: 1. CDR3 length equals 12 residues. From germline, CDR1 is SNHLY and CDR2 FYNNEI.

This rearrangement joins TRBV5-6 to TRBJ2-7, with a weak D call TRBD2 (5 bases). The V gene lost 3 bases and the J gene lost 0 bases, with 22 bases spanning the gap. The CDR3 spans 18 residues. Per germline, CDR1 SGHDT and CDR2 YYEEEE. The CDR3 DNA is TGTGCCAGCAGCTCCCGGCGGAACGAGGGCGATTCCTCCTACGAGCAGTACTTC. It specifies CASSSRRNEGDSSYEQYF.

The table lists this clone with a count of one. The chain is built from TRBV19 and TRBJ1-5; D gene uncertain. CDR3 size: 14 residues. V lost 7 bases and J 0 bases, leaving 10 bases between the germline ends. The germline CDR1 and CDR2 sequences are LNHDA and SQIVND (reference sequence). DNA for the CDR3: TGTGCCAGTACTCCGGTCAATAGCAATCAGCCCCAGCATTTT. The encoded protein is CASTPVNSNQPQHF.

The gene calls are TRBV7-2 and TRBJ2-2, with 7 positions matching TRBD1. In germline, CDR1 is SGHTA, CDR2 FQGNSA. Trimming at V came to 5 bases and at J to 2 bases, leaving 5 bases not matched to a gene. CDR3 length equals 15 residues. CDR3 residues: CASSPGQTNTGELFF. The CDR3 DNA reads TGTGCCAGCAGCCCGGGACAGACCAACACCGGGGAGCTGTTTTTT.

J is TRBJ2-5 and V is TRBV7-9; D possibly matches TRBD1 or TRBD2 (6 bases each). The germline V gene encodes CDR1 SEHNR and CDR2 FQNEAQ (reference sequence). The CDR3 is 14 residues long. V was cut by 5 bases and J by 5 bases, with 15 bases left in between. The CDR3 is CASSPRGPPETQYF. CDR3 DNA sequence: TGTGCCAGCAGCCCCCGGGGGCCCCCGGAGACCCAGTACTTC.

The chain links TRBV18 to TRBJ1-4, with 9 bases that match TRBD1. This CDR3 has 15 amino acids. J lost 4 bases, V lost 6 bases, and 6 bases had no gene match. Germline CDR1 and CDR2: KGHSH and LQKENI. CDR3 DNA sequence: TGTGCCAGCTCCCCGGGACAGGGAGTTAATGAAAAACTGTTTTTT. Translation: CASSPGQGVNEKLFF.

V and J are TRBV28 and TRBJ1-1; D is unclear. The V end was cut by 3 bases, the J end by 2 bases, with 10 bases between. The CDR3 extends over 14 amino acids. Germline V gene sequence: CDR1 MDHEN, CDR2 SYDVKM. CDR3 loop: CASSFAGSNTEAFF. The CDR3 DNA sequence: TGTGCCAGCAGTTTTGCGGGTAGCAACACTGAAGCTTTCTTT.

The CDR3 bases are TGTGCCAGCTCACTGTGGACAGGGGAATTTATGGAGACCCAGTACTTC. This gives the protein CASSLWTGEFMETQYF. This sequence joins TRBV18 and TRBJ2-5; 9 nucleotides align to TRBD1. The V gene end was trimmed by 4 bases and the J gene end by 5 bases; junction bases not matched to a gene: 11. The CDR3 spans 16 residues. The germline V gene encodes CDR1 KGHSH and CDR2 LQKENI.

The DNA for the CDR3 is TGTGCCAGCAGCTTAGTTGGGACAGTCTTCTATGGCTACACCTTC. Translated, it gives CASSLVGTVFYGYTF. V and J are TRBV7-8 and TRBJ1-2; 7 bases align to TRBD1. Trimming took 1 base from V and 4 from J; bases not matched to a gene: 6. CDR3 length: 15 amino acids. Germline CDR1 SGHVS, CDR2 FQNEAQ.

The rearrangement uses TRBV15 and TRBJ1-1; D ambiguous. V was cut by 1 base and J by 8 bases, with 11 bases left in between. This CDR3 contains 13 residues. Germline V gene sequence: CDR1 LNHNV, CDR2 YYDKDF (reference sequence). The CDR3 DNA follows: TGTGCCACCAGCAGAGCCCCTGGGGAGGAAGCTTTCTTT. Translated, it gives CATSRAPGEEAFF.

This clone was detected once. This chain connects TRBV7-8 to TRBJ2-7; TRBD1 matches at 8 bases. The V segment lost 5 bases and the J segment 2 bases; nucleotides outside the gene matches: 5. Germline V lookup: CDR1 SGHVS, CDR2 FQNEAQ. This CDR3 comprises 14 residues. CDR3 region: CASSEGTGPYEQYF. In DNA form, the CDR3 reads TGTGCCAGCAGCGAGGGGACAGGCCCCTACGAGCAGTACTTC.

V gene TRBV7-8 combines with J gene TRBJ2-2; D possibly corresponds to TRBD1 (5 bases). CDR3 length: 16 amino acids. The V gene's germline CDR1 is SGHVS and CDR2 FQNEAQ. V was shortened by 3 bases and J by 0 bases, with 11 bases between the two germline ends. The CDR3 spells CASSFYGRANTGELFF. The CDR3, as DNA: TGTGCCAGCAGCTTCTACGGCAGGGCGAACACCGGGGAGCTGTTTTTT. Looking up the rest from reference TRBV7-8 and TRBJ2-2 gives the full variable domain: GAGVSQSPRYKVAKRGQDVALRCDPISGHVSLFWYQQALGQGPEFLTYFQNEAQLDKSGLPSDRFFAERPEGSVSTLKIQRTQQEDSAVYLCASSFYGRANTGELFFGEGSRLTVL.

This clone appeared once. This chain connects TRBV3-1 (or the pseudogene TRBV3-2) to TRBJ2-5; the match to TRBD1 covers 7 bases. The CDR3 has 14 amino acids. The trim removed 0 bases at V and 5 bases at J, leaving 3 bases unmatched. Germline V gives CDR1 LGHDT, CDR2 YNNKEL (reference sequence). The CDR3, as DNA: TGTGCCAGCAGCCAAGACAGGGGGATGGAGACCCAGTACTTC. Protein: CASSQDRGMETQYF.

The chain couples TRBV7-9 to TRBJ1-2; D is unclear. The CDR3 covers 15 residues. Looked up from germline, CDR1 is SEHNR and CDR2 is FQNEAQ (reference sequence). Trimming took 1 base from V and 2 from J, leaving 11 bases between them. CDR3 amino acids: CASSLVGAENYGYTF. The CDR3 DNA sequence: TGTGCCAGCAGCTTAGTTGGAGCTGAGAACTATGGCTACACCTTC. Using reference TRBV7-9 and TRBJ1-2 for the parts outside the CDR3, the full variable domain is DTGVSQNPRHKITKRGQNVTFRCDPISEHNRLYWYRQTLGQGPEFLTYFQNEAQLEKSRLLSDRFSAERPKGSFSTLEIQRTEQGDSAMYLCASSLVGAENYGYTFGSGTRLTVV.

The CDR3 bases are TGTGCCATCAGTGTCGAAGGGGCGGGCTATGGCTACACCTTC. Translation gives CAISVEGAGYGYTF. The chain couples TRBV10-3 to TRBJ1-2; D is possibly TRBD1 (5 bases). Trimming left V 4 bases short and J 4 bases short, with 13 bases between. Looked up from germline, CDR1 is ENHRY and CDR2 is SYGVKD. The CDR3 has 14 residues.

The rearrangement joins TRBV6-5 to TRBJ2-7; TRBD2 is a possible D gene (6 bases). The CDR3 loop spans 13 amino acids. V lost 5 bases and J 4 bases, leaving 12 bases between the germline ends. Germline V lookup: CDR1 MNHEY, CDR2 SVGAGI. The CDR3 DNA reads TGTGCCAGCAGTACGTCTAGCGAGTACGAGCAGTACTTC. This sequence encodes CASSTSSEYEQYF.

The chain uses TRBV11-1 and TRBJ2-3, with a tentative D call TRBD1 (6 bases). The CDR3 extends over 14 amino acids. Trimming left V 5 bases short and J 5 bases short, with 14 bases between. CDR1 SGHAT and CDR2 FQDESV come from the germline V gene (reference sequence). The CDR3 sequence is CASSPRQVEDTQYF. In DNA form, the CDR3 reads TGTGCCAGCAGCCCCAGACAGGTTGAAGATACGCAGTATTTT.

This clone was recorded once. V is TRBV7-6 and J is TRBJ2-3; D uncertain. The CDR3 runs 15 residues. Germline values: CDR1 SGHVS, CDR2 FNYEAQ. V lost 1 base and J 0 bases, leaving 8 bases between the germline ends. Written as DNA, the CDR3 is TGTGCCAGCAGCTTAGTTGGAGATAGCACAGATACGCAGTATTTT. Translation gives CASSLVGDSTDTQYF.

The genes are TRBV5-1 and TRBJ1-4; 8 nucleotides align to TRBD1. The V gene's germline CDR1 is SGHRS and CDR2 YFSETQ. J lost 7 bases, V lost 4 bases, and 6 bases had no gene match. This CDR3 comprises 14 residues. The CDR3 loop is CASSQEDRAEKLFF. As DNA, the CDR3 is TGCGCCAGCAGCCAAGAGGACAGGGCTGAAAAACTGTTTTTT.

V usage is TRBV7-2 and J usage is TRBJ1-6, with D uncertain. V lost 5 bases and J lost 15, with 11 bases in between. There are 11 residues in the CDR3. CDR1 and CDR2 (germline): SGHTA, FQGNSA. The CDR3 region has the DNA TGTGCCAGCAGCCCCAGTAATTTCCTCCACTTT. Its protein is CASSPSNFLHF.